This section outlines one T cell receptor (beta chain) sequence together with its context. Antigen unknown. The junction and the germline gene differ at one end; a read error may be behind it. Produced via immunoSEQ multiplex PCR; TCRdb's table is partial and in-frame only. Found here are 140,000 to 150,000 clones, around 92% of them singletons; the top ten hold 12%. This record belongs to a study of T cell responses to AZD1222 COVID-19 vaccine. Findings and limits, study-wide: Unmutated variant regions are reportedly targeted by nearly half of spike-specific TCRs. Possibly, clonal diversity was underestimated; donors were largely white British and included more females. Just a handful of AZD1222 recipients tested seropositive at baseline. Researchers report vaccine-associated CD4 TCRs spanning spike, with dominance at 160-218 and 743-854.

The CDR3 runs 15 residues. Per the germline V gene, CDR1 is SSHAT and CDR2 is FNYEAQ (reference sequence). The starting material was peripheral blood, obtained after recovery from COVID-19. The clonotype was recovered from an adult who had recovered from COVID-19. The chain employs TRBV7-7 and TRBJ2-5; D call uncertain. The CDR3 region is CASSLVSELGETQYF. The DNA of the CDR3 is TGTGCTAGCAGCTTAGTTTCGGAGTTGGGGGAGACCCAGTACTTC. The whole variable domain, remainder taken from reference TRBV7-7 and TRBJ2-5, is GAGVSQSPRYKVTKRGQDVTLRCDPISSHATLYWYQQALGQGPEFLTYFNYEAQPDKSGLPSDRFSAERPEGSISTLTIQRTEQRDSAMYRCASSLVSELGETQYFGPGTRLLVL.